What follows describes a single T cell receptor (beta chain). These data belong to a study of blood T cell repertoires in COVID-19. Across the whole study: COVID-19 samples collected from the United States, Italy and Spain covered acute and convalescent phases.

Method: immunoSEQ multiplex PCR; TCRdb's copy keeps in-frame clones and lacks some. The sample consists of roughly 340,000 clones, roughly 89% of them appearing once. This CDR3 comprises 14 residues. The V segment lost 5 bases and the J segment 9 bases; nucleotides outside the gene matches: 13. Germline V gives CDR1 MNHEY, CDR2 SVGAGI. Sequencing used peripheral blood. This clonotype was sampled from a woman between 18 and 29 years old who had recovered from COVID-19. V gene TRBV6-5 combines with J gene TRBJ2-7, with TRBD2 matching over 7 bases. The CDR3 loop is CASSQFAGLLGQYV. As DNA, the CDR3 is TGTGCCAGCAGTCAATTTGCGGGACTACTTGGGCAGTACGTC.